This T cell receptor (beta chain) was identified during a study of T cell repertoires in cytomegalovirus infection. Regarding this clonotype: This clone may be a read error of a much larger clone one base away.

The CDR3 is 14 residues long. V lost 5 bases and J lost 6; bases outside the gene matches: 7. Each CDR3 protein is one row after TCRdb ran MiXCR on the reads. The table lists approximately 550,000 distinct CDR3 sequences, 16% of them singletons, with approximately 24% in the top ten. V usage is TRBV12-3 or TRBV12-4 and J usage is TRBJ1-1; 9 nucleotides agree with TRBD1. The sequence derives from a human donor in good health (CMV status not recorded). Some clones in this sample may be carry-over from other donors' samples. The sequencing input was CD8+ T cells from PBMCs. DNA for the CDR3: TGTGCCAGCAGTCGCGAGGACAGGGGCGCTGAAGCTTTCTTT. Encoded protein: CASSREDRGAEAFF.